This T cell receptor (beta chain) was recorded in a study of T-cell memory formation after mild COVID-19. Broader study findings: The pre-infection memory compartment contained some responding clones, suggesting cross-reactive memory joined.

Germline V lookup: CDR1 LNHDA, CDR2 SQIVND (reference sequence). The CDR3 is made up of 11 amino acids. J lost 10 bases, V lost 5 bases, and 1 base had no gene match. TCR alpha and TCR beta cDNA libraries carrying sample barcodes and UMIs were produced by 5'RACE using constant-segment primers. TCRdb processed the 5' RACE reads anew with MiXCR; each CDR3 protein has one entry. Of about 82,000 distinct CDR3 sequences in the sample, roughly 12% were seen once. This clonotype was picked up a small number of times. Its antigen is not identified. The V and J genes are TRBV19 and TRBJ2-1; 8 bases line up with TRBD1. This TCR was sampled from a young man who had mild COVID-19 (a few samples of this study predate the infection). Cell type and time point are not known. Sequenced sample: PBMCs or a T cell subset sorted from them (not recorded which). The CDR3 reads CASSGQGEQFF. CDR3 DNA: TGTGCCAGTAGTGGACAGGGCGAGCAGTTCTTC. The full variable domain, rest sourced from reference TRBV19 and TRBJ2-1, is DGGITQSPKYLFRKEGQNVTLSCEQNLNHDAMYWYRQDPGQGLRLIYYSQIVNDFQKGDIAEGYSVSREKKESFPLTVTSAQKNPTAFYLCASSGQGEQFFGPGTRLTVL.